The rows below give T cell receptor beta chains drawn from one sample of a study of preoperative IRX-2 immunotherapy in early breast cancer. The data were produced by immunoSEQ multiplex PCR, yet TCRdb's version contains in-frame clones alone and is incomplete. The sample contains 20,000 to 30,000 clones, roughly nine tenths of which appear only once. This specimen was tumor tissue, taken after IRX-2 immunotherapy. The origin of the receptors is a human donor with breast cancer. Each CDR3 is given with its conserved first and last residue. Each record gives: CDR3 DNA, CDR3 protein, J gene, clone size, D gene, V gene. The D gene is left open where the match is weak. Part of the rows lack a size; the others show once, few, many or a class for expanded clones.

DNA: TGCAGCGTTGGTACGAAAAACTATGGCTACACCTTC; CDR3: CSVGTKNYGYTF; J: TRBJ1-2; size: .; D: .; V: TRBV29-1
DNA: TGCGCCAGCAGGGGAAGCGGGATCTACGAGCAGTACTTC; CDR3: CASRGSGIYEQYF; J: TRBJ2-7; size: .; D: TRBD2; V: TRBV4-1
DNA: TGTGCCAGCAGCTTCGGGGGGGGCAACACTGAAGCTTTCTTT; CDR3: CASSFGGGNTEAFF; J: TRBJ1-1; size: .; D: .; V: TRBV11-2
DNA: TGTGCCAGCAGAACGGTTCGATACGAGCAGTACTTC; CDR3: CASRTVRYEQYF; J: TRBJ2-7; size: once; D: .; V: TRBV6-1
DNA: TGTGCCTGGAGTGGACAGGGCCTCTCTGGAAACACCATATATTTT; CDR3: CAWSGQGLSGNTIYF; J: TRBJ1-3; size: .; D: TRBD1; V: TRBV30
DNA: TGTGCCAGCAGTGAATTGGGTCGGGGAAATAACTATGGCTACACCTTC; CDR3: CASSELGRGNNYGYTF; J: TRBJ1-2; size: .; D: .; V: TRBV25-1
DNA: TGCGCCAGCAGTTATAGTGCGACCTCTGAAGCTTTCTTT; CDR3: CASSYSATSEAFF; J: TRBJ1-1; size: few; D: .; V: TRBV10-1
DNA: TGTGCCAGCTCACCAGGCGCGCCGGATTTGAACACTGAAGCTTTCTTT; CDR3: CASSPGAPDLNTEAFF; J: TRBJ1-1; size: .; D: .; V: TRBV18
DNA: TGTGCCAGCAGCTTGGGAGGGGTGGGTTCACCCCTCCACTTT; CDR3: CASSLGGVGSPLHF; J: TRBJ1-6; size: .; D: .; V: TRBV5-5
DNA: TGTGCCATCAGTGTAGGGGGCGAGCAGTACTTC; CDR3: CAISVGGEQYF; J: TRBJ2-7; size: .; D: .; V: TRBV10-3
DNA: TGTGCCAGCAGCTGGAGGGTGGGAGGACTCCACTTT; CDR3: CASSWRVGGLHF; J: TRBJ1-6; size: .; D: .; V: TRBV14
DNA: TGTGCCAGTAGTATTGTCAGTTATAGCAATCAGCCCCAGCATTTT; CDR3: CASSIVSYSNQPQHF; J: TRBJ1-5; size: .; D: .; V: TRBV19
DNA: TGTGCCAGCAGCCTAACAGGGGGGGGTGAAAAACTGTTTTTT; CDR3: CASSLTGGGEKLFF; J: TRBJ1-4; size: .; D: TRBD1; V: TRBV28
DNA: TGTGCCAGCAGCCGACCAGGGTTCTCCTACGAGCAGTACTTC; CDR3: CASSRPGFSYEQYF; J: TRBJ2-7; size: once; D: .; V: TRBV28
DNA: TGCAGCGCCAGACAGAACGAGCAGTACTTC; CDR3: CSARQNEQYF; J: TRBJ2-7; size: .; D: .; V: TRBV29-1
DNA: TGTGCCAGCAGCTTGCCAGGGGCTAATTACGAGCAGTACTTC; CDR3: CASSLPGANYEQYF; J: TRBJ2-7; size: .; D: .; V: TRBV5-6